The table lists the clone carrying this TCR beta chain with a few counts. Its antigen remains unknown. A second PCR of about 7 to 11 cycles used a sample-barcoded 5' primer and a J-beta primer mix. TCRdb passed the 5' RACE reads through MiXCR, listing each CDR3 protein once. This sample has some 780,000 distinct CDR3 sequences, with roughly 56% found just once. This sample was taken from a study of blood T cells in healthy people across ages. About the research overall: Template switching captured about one barcoded beta molecule per two T cells.

This CDR3 region has 17 residues. The V end lost 5 bases, the J end lost 2 bases, and 16 bases lay between the germline ends. Study observations and caveats: TCR beta diversity correlated strongly with naive T cell percentage.

Extracted total RNA amounted to at least 5.5 micrograms for each sample. The specimen was blood. This sequence joins TRBV12-3 or TRBV12-4 and TRBJ2-6; D ambiguous. The receptor was derived from a man aged 35-49 years in good health. CDR3 amino acids: CASSLGKFGAGANVLTF. CDR3 in DNA: TGTGCCAGCAGTCTGGGGAAGTTTGGCGCTGGGGCCAACGTCCTGACTTTC.